The 28 T cell receptor beta chains below were found in one sample sequenced in a study of blood T cell repertoires in COVID-19. Clones were sequenced by immunoSEQ multiplex PCR, and TCRdb holds only the in-frame ones, with some missing. The sample consists of 150,000 to 200,000 clones, roughly 91% of them appearing once. The material sequenced was peripheral blood. Every receptor here comes from a woman aged 50 to 65 with acute or convalescent COVID-19.

This chain joins TRBV2 and TRBJ2-1; the D gene is possibly TRBD1 (6 bases). Germline V gene lookup returns CDR1 SNHLY and CDR2 FYNNEI. CDR3 length equals 14 residues. V was clipped by 7 bases and J by 5 bases, with 15 bases between them. The CDR3, as DNA: TGTGCCAGCATCCGGACAGCACCCGACAATGAGCAGTTCTTC. Translating gives CASIRTAPDNEQFF.

This sequence joins TRBV7-2 and TRBJ2-3; 8 bases match TRBD2. J gave up 5 bases and V 1 base, and 14 bases lay outside the gene matches. CDR1 is SGHTA, CDR2 FQGNSA, per germline. This CDR3 comprises 18 residues. DNA of the CDR3: TGTGCCAGCAGCTTAGTTAGTTTCTGGACTAGCCCTGGAGATACGCAGTATTTT. This gives the protein CASSLVSFWTSPGDTQYF.

This chain joins TRBV10-3 and TRBJ1-5; a weak D match, TRBD1 (5 bases). This CDR3 region has 13 residues. Germline values: CDR1 ENHRY, CDR2 SYGVKD. Trimming pared 10 bases from V and 0 bases from J, leaving 10 bases between. The CDR3 loop reads CATRGDSNQPQHF. The CDR3 bases are TGTGCCACCCGGGGGGATAGCAATCAGCCCCAGCATTTT.

The chain joins TRBV30 to TRBJ1-5; 9 bases map to TRBD1. J was trimmed by 5 bases and V by 1 base; bases with no gene match: 0. Germline CDR1 reads GTSNPN; CDR2 reads SVGIG (reference sequence). The CDR3 length is 13 residues. The CDR3 nucleotides read TGTGCCTGGAGTGGACAGGGGGATCAGCCCCAGCATTTT. Protein sequence: CAWSGQGDQPQHF.

The chain employs TRBV2 and TRBJ1-1, with D tentatively TRBD1 (6 bases). The germline CDR1 and CDR2 sequences are SNHLY and FYNNEI. This CDR3 has 13 residues. The germline V and J ends were trimmed by 11 bases and 0 bases, with 13 bases remaining between them. The CDR3 sequence: CAGGQTMNTEAFF. The CDR3 region has the DNA TGTGCCGGTGGACAGACTATGAACACTGAAGCTTTCTTT.

The chain links TRBV27 to TRBJ2-1, with D possibly being TRBD2 (5 bases). V was trimmed by 2 bases and J by 7 bases, leaving 9 bases between them. The CDR3 has 13 amino acids. The V gene's germline CDR1 is MNHEY and CDR2 SMNVEV (reference sequence). CDR3 sequence: CASSLDTGNEQFF. DNA of the CDR3: TGTGCCAGCAGTTTAGATACGGGGAATGAGCAGTTCTTC.

The chain recombines TRBV6-1 with TRBJ1-1; 10 bases align to TRBD1. J lost 5 bases, V lost 1 base, and 1 base had no gene match. From germline, CDR1 is MNHNS and CDR2 SASEGT. The CDR3 contains 14 residues. The CDR3 region is CASSEGTGGTEAFF. CDR3 bases: TGTGCCAGCAGTGAAGGGACAGGGGGGACTGAAGCTTTCTTT.

This chain connects TRBV7-6 to TRBJ1-1; D possibly corresponds to TRBD1 (5 bases). This CDR3 is 15 amino acids long. Germline CDR1 reads SGHVS; CDR2 reads FNYEAQ. Trimming removed 5 bases from V and 3 bases from J, with 16 bases in between. This CDR3 reads CASSPDRLYYTEAFF. In DNA, the CDR3 is TGTGCCAGCAGCCCCGACAGACTTTACTACACTGAAGCTTTCTTT.

The chain employs TRBV24-1 and TRBJ2-1; TRBD2 matches at 13 bases. This CDR3 is built from 16 residues. Germline CDR1 is KGHDR and CDR2 is SFDVKD. Trimming removed 7 bases from V and 5 bases from J; junction bases left unmatched: 7. CDR3 bases: TGTGCCACCAGCCACGCAGGGACTAGCGGGAACAATGAGCAGTTCTTC. Translation: CATSHAGTSGNNEQFF.

The V call is TRBV7-7, the J call TRBJ2-1, with TRBD2 identical over 8 bases. The V gene's germline CDR1 is SSHAT and CDR2 FNYEAQ (reference sequence). J gave up 4 bases and V 1 base, and 3 bases lay outside the gene matches. The CDR3 runs 15 residues. CDR3 region: CASSLGGGLYNEQFF. The CDR3 DNA is TGTGCCAGCAGCTTAGGCGGGGGGCTATACAATGAGCAGTTCTTC.

The J gene is TRBJ1-2, the V gene TRBV19; D not resolved. Germline V gene sequence: CDR1 LNHDA, CDR2 SQIVND (reference sequence). Trimming left V 1 base short and J 8 bases short, with 11 bases between. CDR3 length: 13 amino acids. The CDR3 DNA sequence: TGTGCCAGTAGTATAGGGCCTCTTTCGGGCTACACCTTC. It specifies CASSIGPLSGYTF. The full variable domain, completed using reference TRBV19 and TRBJ1-2, is DGGITQSPKYLFRKEGQNVTLSCEQNLNHDAMYWYRQDPGQGLRLIYYSQIVNDFQKGDIAEGYSVSREKKESFPLTVTSAQKNPTAFYLCASSIGPLSGYTFGSGTRLTVV.

This clone was detected once. The chain couples TRBV24-1 to TRBJ2-1; D might be TRBD2 (6 bases). The length of the CDR3 is 17 residues. CDR1 and CDR2 (germline): KGHDR, SFDVKD. Trimming pared 2 bases from V and 4 bases from J, leaving 17 bases between. CDR3 protein: CATSDSPVAGRYNEQFF. For the CDR3, the DNA is TGTGCCACCAGTGATTCCCCTGTTGCGGGGAGGTACAATGAGCAGTTCTTC.

CDR3 loop: CASSQVVGGVYGYTF. In DNA, the CDR3 is TGCGCCAGCAGCCAAGTTGTAGGGGGCGTTTATGGCTACACCTTC. The chain has TRBV4-1 and TRBJ1-2, with 7 bases aligning to TRBD1. The CDR3 is 15 amino acids. V lost 1 base, J lost 5 bases, and 7 bases stayed unmatched. CDR1 is MGHRA and CDR2 is YSYEKL in the germline V gene.

The genes are TRBV5-8 and TRBJ2-5; TRBD1 agrees at 7 bases. Germline V lookup: CDR1 SGHTS, CDR2 YDEGEE. This CDR3 comprises 13 residues. The V and J ends lost 4 bases and 5 bases, in that order; junction bases with no gene match: 5. Here the CDR3 reads CASSMTGWETQYF. The DNA for the CDR3 is TGTGCCAGCAGCATGACAGGGTGGGAGACCCAGTACTTC.

This clone appeared once. The limits of the CDR3 on the DNA are not certain, so only TCRdb's listed CDR3 is given. V usage is TRBV21-1 and J usage is TRBJ1-4; the D call of TRBD1 is as the table states it, not checked on the DNA. TRBV21-1 is flagged as a pseudogene. From its first to its last residue, the CDR3 has 15 amino acids. This CDR3 reads CASSKWGRGNEKLFF.

The V call is TRBV28, the J call TRBJ1-5; 9 nucleotides match TRBD1. Trimming cost V 5 bases and J 7 bases; bases outside gene matches: 9. The CDR3 loop spans 15 amino acids. The germline V gene encodes CDR1 MDHEN and CDR2 SYDVKM. The chain's CDR3 is CASSLGQGRWQPQHF. The CDR3 coding sequence is TGTGCCAGCAGTCTGGGACAGGGACGTTGGCAGCCCCAGCATTTT.

The chain recombines TRBV6-2 or TRBV6-3 with TRBJ1-5; D remains unclear. Germline-derived CDR1 and CDR2 are MNHEY and SVGEGT. Trimming cost V 0 bases and J 0 bases, with 9 bases left between them. The CDR3 consists of 16 residues. CDR3: CASSYSRGSSNQPQHF. Here the CDR3 DNA reads TGTGCCAGCAGTTACTCGCGGGGTAGTAGCAATCAGCCCCAGCATTTT.

This chain uses TRBV10-3 with TRBJ1-4, with 8 bases aligning to TRBD1. Germline assignment: CDR1 ENHRY and CDR2 SYGVKD. The CDR3 covers 14 residues. The J segment lost 8 bases and the V segment lost 0 bases, leaving 2 bases of the junction unmatched. This CDR3 is CAISESGQGEKLFF. The CDR3 coding sequence is TGTGCCATCAGTGAGTCAGGACAGGGAGAAAAACTGTTTTTT.

The chain links TRBV7-3 to TRBJ2-5; TRBD2 matches at 7 bases. CDR3 length: 13 residues. The germline V gene encodes CDR1 SGHTA and CDR2 FQGTGA. J lost 4 bases, V lost 4 bases, and 3 bases had no gene match. This chain's CDR3 is CASSSSGSETQYF. In DNA, the CDR3 is TGTGCCAGCAGCTCTAGCGGTTCAGAGACCCAGTACTTC.

The chain joins TRBV10-3 to TRBJ2-1, with D perhaps TRBD2 (5 bases). CDR3 size: 14 residues. V was pared by 10 bases and J by 2 bases, with 15 bases between. The germline gives CDR1 ENHRY, CDR2 SYGVKD. The CDR3 region has the DNA TGTGCCACCTGGTCTGCGGGCACCTACAATGAGCAGTTCTTC. As protein: CATWSAGTYNEQFF.

The V call is TRBV28, the J call TRBJ1-2; possible D gene TRBD1, 6 bases. Looked up from germline, CDR1 is MDHEN and CDR2 is SYDVKM. The CDR3 consists of 13 residues. With 4 bases removed from V and 5 bases from J, the gap between germline ends came to 11 bases. CDR3 amino acids: CASSSGQPYGYTF. CDR3 DNA sequence: TGTGCCAGCAGTTCTGGACAGCCTTATGGCTACACCTTC.

The V and J genes are TRBV27 and TRBJ2-2; no definite D call. The CDR3 runs 15 residues. Trimming shortened V by 6 bases and J by 4 bases, and 15 bases separated the two germline ends. Germline CDR1 and CDR2: MNHEY and SMNVEV (reference sequence). CDR3 residues: CASSRVDDCTGELFF. The CDR3 coding sequence is TGTGCCAGCAGCCGCGTTGATGACTGCACCGGGGAGCTGTTTTTT.

The rearrangement links TRBV4-3 to TRBJ2-2; 11 nucleotides line up with TRBD1. Germline trimming cut 4 bases from V and 5 bases from J; bases unmatched to any gene: 6. This CDR3 spans 16 amino acids. Germline CDR1 is LGHNA and CDR2 is YSLEER. The DNA for the CDR3 is TGCGCCAGCAGCCGCGGGACAGGGGGAGGGACCGGGGAGCTGTTTTTT. This codes for CASSRGTGGGTGELFF.

The chain carries TRBV2 and TRBJ1-2; D is perhaps TRBD1 (6 bases). This CDR3 region has 14 residues. Germline V gene sequence: CDR1 SNHLY, CDR2 FYNNEI. Trimming cost V 7 bases and J 2 bases, with 14 bases left between them. The chain's CDR3 is CASIIEQGNYGYTF. The CDR3 bases are TGTGCCAGCATTATCGAACAGGGAAACTATGGCTACACCTTC.

This sequence joins TRBV28 and TRBJ2-1; 14 bases are a match to TRBD2. The length of the CDR3 is 14 residues. The germline V gene encodes CDR1 MDHEN and CDR2 SYDVKM. V trimming: 6 bases; J trimming: 5 bases; junction bases outside the gene matches: 0. The DNA of the CDR3 is TGTGCCAGCAGGGGACTAGCGGGAGACAATGAGCAGTTCTTC. It translates to CASRGLAGDNEQFF.

This rearrangement joins TRBV4-1 to TRBJ2-7; a weak D match, TRBD1 (6 bases). CDR1 MGHRA and CDR2 YSYEKL come from the germline V gene. The CDR3 length is 14 residues. Trimming left V 2 bases short and J 3 bases short, with 11 bases between. DNA of the CDR3: TGCGCCAGCAGCCAATACACGACAGGCTACGAGCAGTACTTC. Encoded protein: CASSQYTTGYEQYF.

The chain couples TRBV19 to TRBJ1-4; unclear D gene. Per germline, CDR1 LNHDA and CDR2 SQIVND (reference sequence). Between the trimmed V and J ends, which lost 7 bases and 10 bases, there was a span of 19 bases. The CDR3 spans 14 residues. CDR3 sequence reads: CASKIGPSTGKLFF. CDR3 coding DNA: TGTGCCAGTAAAATTGGTCCGTCCACGGGAAAACTGTTTTTT.

V usage is TRBV4-1 and J usage is TRBJ1-1, with 8 positions matching TRBD1. Germline V gene data show CDR1 as MGHRA and CDR2 as YSYEKL. The CDR3 spans 14 residues. With 4 bases clipped from V and 0 bases from J, the junction kept 1 base outside the gene matches. The CDR3 reads CASSRTGMNTEAFF. The CDR3 DNA sequence: TGCGCCAGCAGCCGGACAGGGATGAACACTGAAGCTTTCTTT.